Reported below is one T cell receptor beta chain. Its antigen is as yet unknown. Clones were sequenced by immunoSEQ multiplex PCR, and TCRdb holds only the in-frame ones, with some missing. The table includes some 170,000 clones, just over 90% detected once. This entry is derived from a study of T cell responses to AZD1222 COVID-19 vaccine. Study outcomes and limitations: Donors were largely white British and mainly female; clonal diversity was possibly underestimated. No day 14 peak samples; only post-peak repertoires were characterized. Nearly half of unique spike-specific TCRs reportedly avoided B.1.351 and B.1.1.7 mutated regions.

The CDR3 covers 18 residues. The V gene's germline CDR1 is LNHDA and CDR2 SQIVND (reference sequence). Trimming removed 5 bases from V and 6 bases from J; junction bases left unmatched: 17. The sequenced sample was peripheral blood, obtained 28 days after the second AZD1222 dose. The receptor comes from an adult who received the AZD1222 COVID-19 vaccine. The V and J genes are TRBV19 and TRBJ2-1; 9 bases are a match to TRBD2. In nucleotides, the CDR3 is TGTGCCAGTAGTGACCCCCGAGGGGCGCGGGGGGGTATCAATGAGCAGTTCTTC. It specifies CASSDPRGARGGINEQFF. The whole variable domain, remainder taken from reference TRBV19 and TRBJ2-1, is DGGITQSPKYLFRKEGQNVTLSCEQNLNHDAMYWYRQDPGQGLRLIYYSQIVNDFQKGDIAEGYSVSREKKESFPLTVTSAQKNPTAFYLCASSDPRGARGGINEQFFGPGTRLTVL.